This section outlines one T cell receptor (beta chain) sequence together with its context. Its antigen is currently unknown. A roughly 10 ml volume of fresh peripheral blood provided the PBMCs. The CDR3 is made up of 14 amino acids. In germline, CDR1 is LNHNV, CDR2 YYDKDF (reference sequence). Losses at the gene ends were 5 bases for V and 6 bases for J; bases not matched to a gene: 10. The entry originates in a study of T cells in Graves' hyperthyroidism and ophthalmopathy. Overall study context: Peripheral blood collection took place at initial diagnosis, before any treatment.

From RNA transcripts, TCR beta CDR3 regions were amplified. In the first-round RT-PCR of the TCR CDR3, the HTBI primer set was used. TCRdb reanalysed the multiplex PCR reads using MiXCR and keeps one entry per CDR3 protein. This sample yields 250,000 to 350,000 distinct CDR3 sequences, of which 20% to 25% are seen a single time; 50% to 75% belongs to the top ten. Findings and limits, study-wide: Ophthalmopathy was identified by the model a median roughly 6.5 months ahead of onset. Blood also held most thyroid clonotypes expanded beyond 0.001.

The clonotype was recovered from a man aged 25-40 years with Graves' ophthalmopathy. Input material: blood. V usage is TRBV15 and J usage is TRBJ2-7; 7 nucleotides align to TRBD1. The CDR3 coding sequence is TGTGCCACCAGCCTGCGACAGGGTTTAGGCGAGCAGTACTTC. This codes for CATSLRQGLGEQYF. Based on the CDR3 plus reference TRBV15 and TRBJ2-7, the full variable domain is DAMVIQNPRYQVTQFGKPVTLSCSQTLNHNVMYWYQQKSSQAPKLLFHYYDKDFNNEADTPDNFQSRRPNTSFCFLDIRSPGLGDTAMYLCATSLRQGLGEQYFGPGTRLTVT.